The source of this T cell receptor (beta chain) is a study of shared clonotypes between healthy human individuals. Study outcomes and limitations: Estimated richness values were generally larger in naive subsets than in memory subsets.

The CDR3 consists of 14 residues. J gave up 6 bases and V 4 bases, and 6 bases lay outside the gene matches. CDR1 is SGHRS, CDR2 YFSETQ, per germline. The table came from immunoSEQ multiplex PCR; TCRdb's copy has only in-frame clones and leaves some out. Altogether a few million clones are present, approximately 94% being singletons, with the ten largest covering around 0.13%. Comment on this clone: Its target is not known.

Sequenced material: naive CD4+ T cells sorted from blood. Subset indicated: CD45RA+ positively selected. The chain is built from TRBV5-1 and TRBJ2-1, with 8 bases aligning to TRBD1. The clonotype was recovered from a man younger than 35 in good health. As DNA, the CDR3 is TGCGCCAGCAGCGTCACCACAGGGGGCAATGAGCAGTTCTTC. Protein sequence: CASSVTTGGNEQFF.